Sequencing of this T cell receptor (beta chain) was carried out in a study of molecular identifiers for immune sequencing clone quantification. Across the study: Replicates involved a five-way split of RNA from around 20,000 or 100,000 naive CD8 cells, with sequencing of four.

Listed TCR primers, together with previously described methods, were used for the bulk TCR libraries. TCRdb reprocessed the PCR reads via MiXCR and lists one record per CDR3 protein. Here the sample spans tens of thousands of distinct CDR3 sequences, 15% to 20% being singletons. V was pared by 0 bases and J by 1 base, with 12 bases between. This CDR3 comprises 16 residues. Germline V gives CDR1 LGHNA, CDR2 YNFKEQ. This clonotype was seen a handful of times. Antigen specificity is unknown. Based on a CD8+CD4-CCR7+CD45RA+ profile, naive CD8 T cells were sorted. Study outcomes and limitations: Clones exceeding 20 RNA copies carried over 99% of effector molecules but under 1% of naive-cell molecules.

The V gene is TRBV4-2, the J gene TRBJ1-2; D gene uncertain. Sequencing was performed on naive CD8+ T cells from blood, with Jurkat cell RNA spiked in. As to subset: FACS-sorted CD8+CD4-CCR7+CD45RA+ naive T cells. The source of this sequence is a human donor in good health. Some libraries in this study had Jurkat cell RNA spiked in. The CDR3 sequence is CASSQESGISNYGYTF. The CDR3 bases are TGTGCCAGCAGCCAAGAGTCGGGAATCAGTAACTATGGCTACACCTTC.